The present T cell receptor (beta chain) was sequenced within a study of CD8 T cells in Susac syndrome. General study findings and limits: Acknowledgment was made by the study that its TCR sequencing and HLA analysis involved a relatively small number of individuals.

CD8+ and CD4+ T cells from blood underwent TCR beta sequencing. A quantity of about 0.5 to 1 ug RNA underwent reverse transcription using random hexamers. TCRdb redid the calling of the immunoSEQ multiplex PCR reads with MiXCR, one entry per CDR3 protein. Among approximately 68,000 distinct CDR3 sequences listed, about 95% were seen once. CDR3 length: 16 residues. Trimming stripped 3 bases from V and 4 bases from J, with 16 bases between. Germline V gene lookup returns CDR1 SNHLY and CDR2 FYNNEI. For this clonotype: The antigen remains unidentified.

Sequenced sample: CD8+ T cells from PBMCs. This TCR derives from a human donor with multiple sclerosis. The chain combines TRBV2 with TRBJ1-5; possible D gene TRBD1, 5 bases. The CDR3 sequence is CASSEGEQEPNQPQHF. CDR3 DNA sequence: TGTGCCAGCAGTGAGGGGGAACAGGAACCAAATCAGCCCCAGCATTTT.